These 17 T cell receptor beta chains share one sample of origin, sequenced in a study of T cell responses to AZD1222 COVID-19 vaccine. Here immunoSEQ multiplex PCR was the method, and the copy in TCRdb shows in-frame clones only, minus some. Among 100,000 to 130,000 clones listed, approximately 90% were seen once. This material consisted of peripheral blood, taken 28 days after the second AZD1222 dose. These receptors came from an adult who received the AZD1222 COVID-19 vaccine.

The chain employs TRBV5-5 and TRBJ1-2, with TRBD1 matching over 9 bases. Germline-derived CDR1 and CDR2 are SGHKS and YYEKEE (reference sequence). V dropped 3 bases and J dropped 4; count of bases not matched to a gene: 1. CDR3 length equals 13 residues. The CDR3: CASSSGQGYGYTF. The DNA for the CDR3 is TGTGCCAGCAGCTCGGGACAGGGCTATGGCTACACCTTC.

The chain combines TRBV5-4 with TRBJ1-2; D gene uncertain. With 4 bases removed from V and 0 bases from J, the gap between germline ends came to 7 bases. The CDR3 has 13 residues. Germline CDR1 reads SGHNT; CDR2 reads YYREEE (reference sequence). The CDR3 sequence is CASSDPANYGYTF. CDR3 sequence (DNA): TGTGCCAGCAGCGACCCGGCTAACTATGGCTACACCTTC.

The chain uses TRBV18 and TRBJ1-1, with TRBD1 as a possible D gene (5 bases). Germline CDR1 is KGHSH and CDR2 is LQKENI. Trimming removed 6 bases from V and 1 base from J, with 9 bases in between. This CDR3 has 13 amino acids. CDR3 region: CASSPTENTEAFF. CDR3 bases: TGTGCCAGCTCGCCGACAGAGAACACTGAAGCTTTCTTT.

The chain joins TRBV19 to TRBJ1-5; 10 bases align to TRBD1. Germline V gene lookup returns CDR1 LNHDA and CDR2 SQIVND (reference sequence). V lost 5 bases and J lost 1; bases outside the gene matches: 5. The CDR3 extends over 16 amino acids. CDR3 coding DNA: TGTGCCAGTAGTCCGCGACAGGGGGCGAGCAATCAGCCCCAGCATTTT. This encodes CASSPRQGASNQPQHF.

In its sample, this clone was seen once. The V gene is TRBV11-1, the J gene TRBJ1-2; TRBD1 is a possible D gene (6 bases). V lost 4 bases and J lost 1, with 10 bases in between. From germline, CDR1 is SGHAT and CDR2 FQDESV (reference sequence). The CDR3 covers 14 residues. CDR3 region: CASSSTGINYGYTF. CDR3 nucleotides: TGTGCCAGCAGCTCAACAGGGATTAACTATGGCTACACCTTC. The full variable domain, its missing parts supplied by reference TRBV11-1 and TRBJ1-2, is EAEVAQSPRYKITEKSQAVAFWCDPISGHATLYWYRQILGQGPELLVQFQDESVVDDSQLPKDRFSAERLKGVDSTLKIQPAELGDSAMYLCASSSTGINYGYTFGSGTRLTVV.

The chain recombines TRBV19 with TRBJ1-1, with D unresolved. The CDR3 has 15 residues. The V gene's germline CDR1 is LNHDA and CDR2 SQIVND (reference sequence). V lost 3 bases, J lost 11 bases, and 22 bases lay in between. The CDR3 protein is CASSIPTEEGMSAFF. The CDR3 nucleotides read TGTGCCAGTAGTATCCCGACCGAGGAGGGAATGAGTGCTTTCTTT.

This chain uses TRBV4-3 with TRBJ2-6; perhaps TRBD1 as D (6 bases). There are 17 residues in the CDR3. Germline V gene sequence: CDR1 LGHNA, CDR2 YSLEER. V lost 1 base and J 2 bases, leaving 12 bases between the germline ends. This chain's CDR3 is CASSQGDTGTGANVLTF. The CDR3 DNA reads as TGCGCCAGCAGCCAAGGGGACACAGGGACTGGGGCCAACGTCCTGACTTTC.

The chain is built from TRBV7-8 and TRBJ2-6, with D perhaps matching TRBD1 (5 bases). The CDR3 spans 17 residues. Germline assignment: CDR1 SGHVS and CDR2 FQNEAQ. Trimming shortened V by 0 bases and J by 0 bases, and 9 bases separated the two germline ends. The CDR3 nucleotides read TGTGCCAGCAGCTTAGCAGGGGCAGGCTCTGGGGCCAACGTCCTGACTTTC. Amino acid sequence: CASSLAGAGSGANVLTF.

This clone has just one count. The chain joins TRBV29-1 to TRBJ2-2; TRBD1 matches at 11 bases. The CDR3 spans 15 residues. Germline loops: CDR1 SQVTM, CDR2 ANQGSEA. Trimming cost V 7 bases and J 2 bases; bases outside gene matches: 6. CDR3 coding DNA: TGCAGCGCGGGGACAGGGGGATTTAACACCGGGGAGCTGTTTTTT. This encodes CSAGTGGFNTGELFF.

CDR3 in DNA: TGTGCCAGCAGCCGAGGGGGGTTCTACGAGCAGTACTTC. It specifies CASSRGGFYEQYF. The J gene is TRBJ2-7, the V gene TRBV7-2; perhaps D is TRBD1 or TRBD2 (6 bases each). CDR3 length: 13 amino acids. Germline V gene sequence: CDR1 SGHTA, CDR2 FQGNSA. V was shortened by 5 bases and J by 3 bases, with 11 bases between the two germline ends.

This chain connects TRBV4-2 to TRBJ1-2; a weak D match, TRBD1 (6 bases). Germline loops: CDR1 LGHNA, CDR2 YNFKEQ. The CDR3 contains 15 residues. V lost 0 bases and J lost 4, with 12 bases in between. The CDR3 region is CASSQDLAGAYGYTF. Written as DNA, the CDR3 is TGTGCCAGCAGCCAAGATCTGGCAGGGGCCTATGGCTACACCTTC.

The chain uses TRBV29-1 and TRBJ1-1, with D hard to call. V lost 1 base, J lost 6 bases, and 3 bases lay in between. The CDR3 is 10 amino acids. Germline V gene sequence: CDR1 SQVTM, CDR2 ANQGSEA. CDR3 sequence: CSVEGSEAFF. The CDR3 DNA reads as TGCAGCGTTGAAGGATCTGAAGCTTTCTTT.

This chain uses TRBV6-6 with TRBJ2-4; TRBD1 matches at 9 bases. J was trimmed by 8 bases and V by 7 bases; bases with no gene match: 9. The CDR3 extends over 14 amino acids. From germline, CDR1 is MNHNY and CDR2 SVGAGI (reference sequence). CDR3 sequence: CASNLDRGKHIQYF. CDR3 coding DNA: TGTGCCAGCAACCTGGACAGGGGAAAACACATTCAGTACTTC.

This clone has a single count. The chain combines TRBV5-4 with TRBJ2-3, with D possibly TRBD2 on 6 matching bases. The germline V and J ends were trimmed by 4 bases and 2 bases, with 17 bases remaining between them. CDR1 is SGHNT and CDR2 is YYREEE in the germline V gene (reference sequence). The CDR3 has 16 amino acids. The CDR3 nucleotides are TGTGCCAGCAGCGGAGGGTTGCCCACCACCACAGATACGCAGTATTTT. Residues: CASSGGLPTTTDTQYF.

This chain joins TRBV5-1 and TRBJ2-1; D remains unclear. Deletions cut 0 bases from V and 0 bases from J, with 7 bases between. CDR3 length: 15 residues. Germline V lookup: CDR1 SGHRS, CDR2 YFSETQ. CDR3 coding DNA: TGCGCCAGCAGCTTGGGGTTCAGCTCCTACAATGAGCAGTTCTTC. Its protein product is CASSLGFSSYNEQFF.

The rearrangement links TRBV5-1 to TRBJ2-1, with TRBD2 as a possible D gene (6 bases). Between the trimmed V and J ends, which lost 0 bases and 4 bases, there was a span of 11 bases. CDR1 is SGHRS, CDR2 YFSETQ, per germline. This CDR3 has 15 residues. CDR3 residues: CASSLALAQYNEQFF. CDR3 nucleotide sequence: TGCGCCAGCAGCTTGGCACTAGCCCAATACAATGAGCAGTTCTTC.

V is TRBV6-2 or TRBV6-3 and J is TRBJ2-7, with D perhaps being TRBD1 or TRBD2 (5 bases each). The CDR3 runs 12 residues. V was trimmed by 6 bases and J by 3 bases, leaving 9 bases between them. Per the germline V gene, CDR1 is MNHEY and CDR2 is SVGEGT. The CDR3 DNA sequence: TGTGCCAGCAGCCGGGACGGCTACGAGCAGTACTTC. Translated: CASSRDGYEQYF.